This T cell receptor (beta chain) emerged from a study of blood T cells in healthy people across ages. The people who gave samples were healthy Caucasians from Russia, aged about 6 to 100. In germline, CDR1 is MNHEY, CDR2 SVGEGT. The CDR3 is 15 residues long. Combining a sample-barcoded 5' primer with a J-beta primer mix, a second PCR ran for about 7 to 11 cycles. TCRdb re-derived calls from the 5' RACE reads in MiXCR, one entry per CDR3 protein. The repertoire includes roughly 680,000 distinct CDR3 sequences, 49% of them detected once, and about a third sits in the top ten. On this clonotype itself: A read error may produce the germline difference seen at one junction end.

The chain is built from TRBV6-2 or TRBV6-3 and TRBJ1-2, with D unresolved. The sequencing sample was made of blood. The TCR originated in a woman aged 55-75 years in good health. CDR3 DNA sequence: TGTGTCAGCAGTTACTCGGGGAGGCTGGCTCATGGCTACACCTTC. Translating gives CVSSYSGRLAHGYTF.